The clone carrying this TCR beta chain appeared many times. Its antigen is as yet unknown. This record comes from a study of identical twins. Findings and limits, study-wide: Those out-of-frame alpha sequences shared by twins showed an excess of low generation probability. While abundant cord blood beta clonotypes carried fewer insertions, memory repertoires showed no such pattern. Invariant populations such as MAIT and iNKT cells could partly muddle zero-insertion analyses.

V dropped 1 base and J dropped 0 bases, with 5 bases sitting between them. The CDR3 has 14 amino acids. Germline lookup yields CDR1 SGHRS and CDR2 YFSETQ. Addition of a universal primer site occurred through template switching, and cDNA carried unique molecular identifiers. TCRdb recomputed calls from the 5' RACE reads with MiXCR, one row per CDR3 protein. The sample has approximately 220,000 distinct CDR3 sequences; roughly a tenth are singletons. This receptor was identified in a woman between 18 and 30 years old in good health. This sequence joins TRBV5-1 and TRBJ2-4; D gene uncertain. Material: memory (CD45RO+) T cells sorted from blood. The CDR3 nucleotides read TGCGCCAGCAGCTTGACAGTAGCCAAAAACATTCAGTACTTC. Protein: CASSLTVAKNIQYF.